The clone carrying this T cell receptor (beta chain) is medium-sized within its sample. V was clipped by 3 bases and J by 5 bases; unmatched bases: 6. The CDR3 covers 15 residues. Germline V gives CDR1 SGHAT, CDR2 FQNNGV. TCRdb processed the 5' RACE reads anew with MiXCR; each CDR3 protein has one entry. The sample carries about 40,000 distinct CDR3 sequences, 5.4% recorded once. This specimen comes from a study of early T cells in non-severe SARS-CoV-2 infection. This receptor was obtained from an adult who was a healthcare worker with PCR-confirmed SARS-CoV-2 infection or an uninfected control (not recorded which). This chain uses TRBV11-2 with TRBJ2-1; 8 bases map to TRBD2. This specimen was whole blood, taken at baseline. CDR3 amino acids: CASSLTREDHNEQFF. The CDR3 nucleotides are TGTGCCAGCAGCTTGACGCGGGAGGACCACAATGAGCAGTTCTTC.